This T cell receptor beta chain is drawn from a study of beta chain features in type 1 diabetes. Findings and caveats of the study: Insertions were fewer and deletions more numerous at VDJ junctions in type 1 diabetes patients.

Comment on this clone: Antigen specificity is unknown.

Trimming cost V 5 bases and J 0 bases; bases outside gene matches: 17. This CDR3 is 21 amino acids long. Germline CDR1 reads SGHRS; CDR2 reads YFSETQ. Expressed TCRB transcripts were sequenced because the isolated RNA had all been reverse transcribed beforehand. The protocol was immunoSEQ multiplex PCR, while the TCRdb copy is restricted to in-frame clones and leaves out a portion. The data show hundreds of thousands of clones, around a sixth seen once. Sequencing was done on a sample of naive CD4+ T cells from blood. This TCR was recovered from a man aged 18 to 29 in good health. The chain recombines TRBV5-1 with TRBJ2-6, with 10 bases aligning to TRBD1. This CDR3 reads CASSLDRGDLLPSSGANVLTF. In nucleotides, the CDR3 is TGCGCCAGCAGTCTGGACAGGGGGGACCTCTTGCCCAGCTCTGGGGCCAACGTCCTGACTTTC.